This T cell receptor (beta chain) originates from a study of molecular identifiers for immune sequencing clone quantification. TCRdb independently ran MiXCR on the PCR reads; one entry per CDR3 protein. The sample shows 490,000 or so distinct CDR3 sequences, about a fifth of them seen only once. This CDR3 comprises 15 residues. V lost 4 bases and J 0 bases, leaving 11 bases between the germline ends. CDR1 is SGHRS, CDR2 YFSETQ, per germline. The specimen sequenced was naive CD8+ T cells from blood, with Jurkat cell RNA spiked in. Subset of the sample: FACS-sorted CD8+CD4-CCR7+CD45RA+ naive T cells. V and J are TRBV5-1 and TRBJ2-1; D is uncertain. The clonotype comes from a human donor in good health. Some libraries in this study had Jurkat cell RNA spiked in. As DNA, the CDR3 is TGCGCCAGCAGCAATTACTTGAGCTCCTACAATGAGCAGTTCTTC. It specifies CASSNYLSSYNEQFF. The complete variable domain, with remaining parts taken from reference TRBV5-1 and TRBJ2-1, reads KAGVTQTPRYLIKTRGQQVTLSCSPISGHRSVSWYQQTPGQGLQFLFEYFSETQRNKGNFPGRFSGRQFSNSRSEMNVSTLELGDSALYLCASSNYLSSYNEQFFGPGTRLTVL.